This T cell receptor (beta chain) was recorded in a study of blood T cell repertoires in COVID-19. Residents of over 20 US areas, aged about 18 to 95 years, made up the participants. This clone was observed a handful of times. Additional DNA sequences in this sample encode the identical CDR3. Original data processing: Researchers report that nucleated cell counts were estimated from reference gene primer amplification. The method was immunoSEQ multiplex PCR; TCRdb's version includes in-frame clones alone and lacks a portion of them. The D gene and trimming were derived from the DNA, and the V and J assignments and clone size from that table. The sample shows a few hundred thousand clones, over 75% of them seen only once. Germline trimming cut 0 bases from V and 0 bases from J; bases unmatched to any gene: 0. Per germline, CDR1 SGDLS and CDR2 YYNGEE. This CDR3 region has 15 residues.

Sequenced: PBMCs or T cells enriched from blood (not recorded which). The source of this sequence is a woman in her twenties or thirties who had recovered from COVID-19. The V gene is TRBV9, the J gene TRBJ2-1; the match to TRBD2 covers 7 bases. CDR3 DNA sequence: TGTGCCAGCAGCGTAGCGGGGGGCTCCTACAATGAGCAGTTCTTC. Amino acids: CASSVAGGSYNEQFF.